One sample yielded the 5 T cell receptor beta chains listed below, sequenced in a study of neurological immune-mediated disorders. TCRdb re-analysed the 5' RACE reads in MiXCR, keeping a single row per CDR3 protein. The data hold 40,000 to 50,000 distinct CDR3 sequences, with roughly 2.5% observed a single time. Sequencing input: PBMCs. All receptors derive from a man aged 25-45 years with multiple sclerosis.

This clonotype was counted many times. V and J are TRBV12-3 or TRBV12-4 and TRBJ1-6; D uncertain. This CDR3 comprises 11 residues. With 9 bases removed from V and 10 bases from J, the gap between germline ends came to 10 bases. The CDR3 loop is CASSANSPLHF. The CDR3 DNA reads TGTGCCAGTTCAGCTAACTCACCCCTCCACTTT.

In its sample, this clonotype was seen many times. V gene TRBV7-2 combines with J gene TRBJ1-2; tentative D call: TRBD1 (5 bases). Germline V lookup: CDR1 SGHTA, CDR2 FQGNSA. The CDR3 sequence is 14 residues long. The V end was cut by 3 bases, the J end by 4 bases, with 12 bases between. The chain's CDR3 is CASSFPGRGYGYTF. CDR3 coding DNA: TGTGCCAGCAGCTTCCCCGGGAGGGGCTATGGCTACACCTTC.

This clonotype has more than one count but fewer than ten. The chain links TRBV12-3 or TRBV12-4 to TRBJ1-1; D might be TRBD1 (6 bases). Deletions cut 4 bases from V and 9 bases from J, with 9 bases between. This CDR3 region has 11 residues. The CDR3 DNA sequence: TGTGCCAGCAGTTCCGGGGGGCAAGCTTTCTTT. Translation: CASSSGGQAFF.

This clonotype has a count of ten or more. J is TRBJ1-5 and V is TRBV7-2; D is undetermined. The CDR3 runs 13 residues. Germline loops: CDR1 SGHTA, CDR2 FQGNSA. Between the trimmed V and J ends, which lost 5 bases and 5 bases, there was a span of 10 bases. The CDR3, as DNA: TGTGCCAGCAGCCTACAGAATTATCAGCCCCAGCATTTT. Amino acids: CASSLQNYQPQHF. Drawing the rest from reference TRBV7-2 and TRBJ1-5, the complete variable domain is GAGVSQSPSNKVTEKGKDVELRCDPISGHTALYWYRQSLGQGLEFLIYFQGNSAPDKSGLPSDRFSAERTGGSVSTLTIQRTQQEDSAVYLCASSLQNYQPQHFGDGTRLSIL.

This clonotype was counted many times. V gene TRBV24-1 combines with J gene TRBJ2-7; D uncertain. V lost 3 bases to trimming and J lost 5 bases, with 16 bases between them. Looked up from germline, CDR1 is KGHDR and CDR2 is SFDVKD. This CDR3 has 15 residues. This CDR3 reads CATSDPGILSDEQYF. The CDR3 nucleotides are TGTGCCACCAGTGATCCTGGGATCCTTTCCGACGAGCAGTACTTC.